Listed below are T cell receptor beta chains from one sample, sequenced in a study of shared clonotypes between healthy human individuals. Sequencing was performed with immunoSEQ multiplex PCR; in TCRdb, only in-frame clones are kept and a portion is missing. The repertoire holds roughly 2.1 million clones, with 90% to 95% as singletons. The sample consisted of naive CD8+ T cells from PBMCs. Receptor source: a man aged 18 to 30 in good health. Some clones in this sample may be carry-over from other donors' samples. The CDR3 runs from the conserved cysteine through the conserved F or W. The order of the fields is D gene, J gene, V gene, CDR3 protein. D genes are given only for firm matches.

>NA|TRBJ2-1|TRBV7-2
CASSFHSATTYNEQFF
>NA|TRBJ1-5|TRBV19
CASSIGRGARQPQHF
>NA|TRBJ2-6|TRBV25-1
CASKGSGANVLTF
>NA|TRBJ2-7|TRBV19
CASSTWDTYEQYF
>NA|TRBJ1-4|TRBV29-1
CSVEKEKLFF
>TRBD2|TRBJ2-5|TRBV5-4
CASSGGTTEETQYF
>NA|TRBJ1-1|TRBV9
CASSAGQLNTEAFF
>NA|TRBJ2-3|TRBV15
CATRDRPSGTDTQYF
>TRBD1|TRBJ1-2|TRBV5-1
CASSLAGTATRLYGYTF
>TRBD2|TRBJ2-1|TRBV27
CASSLSRWLAGQAGEQFF
>NA|TRBJ2-5|TRBV27
CASSLSPNQETQYF
>TRBD1|TRBJ1-1|TRBV5-1
CASSITRQGGTEAFF
>NA|TRBJ1-1|TRBV7-9
CASSVGQLNTEAFF
>TRBD2|TRBJ2-2|TRBV18
CASSPKRGGNQAGELFF
>NA|TRBJ2-1|TRBV11-2
CASSLVMSSYNEQFF